Sequencing of this TCR beta chain was carried out in a study of blood T cell repertoires in COVID-19. In the study overall: The United States, Italy and Spain provided the acute and convalescent COVID-19 samples. The cDNA or gDNA used as material had been derived from T cells, B-cell-depleted T cells, or PBMCs.

In the original analysis: Reference gene primers were amplified, and this amplification served to estimate nucleated cell counts. Some clones are missing from TCRdb's copy, which holds only in-frame ones; the method was immunoSEQ multiplex PCR. The DNA gave D and trimming, while V, J and clone size come from that table. Among 180,000 or so clones, roughly 76% were seen once, and the ten largest hold roughly 11%. During active infection, Seattle patients enrolled and were then monitored through disease. This clone was detected once. This CDR3 comprises 15 residues. V trimming: 7 bases; J trimming: 0 bases; junction bases outside the gene matches: 3. The germline V gene has CDR1 WSHSY and CDR2 SAAADI.

Sample: peripheral blood. The genes are TRBV10-2 and TRBJ2-3, with 11 bases identical to TRBD2. This TCR came from a middle-aged woman with COVID-19, enrolled during active disease. Here the CDR3 reads CASTWTSGSTDTQYF. Written as DNA, the CDR3 is TGCGCCAGCACATGGACTAGCGGGAGCACAGATACGCAGTATTTT.